The entry that follows covers one T cell receptor (beta chain) sequence. Its antigen remains unidentified. From germline, CDR1 is MDHEN and CDR2 SYDVKM. The CDR3 runs 15 residues. The V and J ends lost 3 bases and 5 bases respectively, with 16 bases between them. Primers: 60 Vbeta forward and 13 Jbeta reverse. The protocol was immunoSEQ multiplex PCR, while the TCRdb copy is restricted to in-frame clones and leaves out a portion. The repertoire has under 200,000 clones, roughly 80% of them found once; the top ten carry 1.7%. This sample is part of a study of cytomegalovirus exposure and HLA in healthy donors. The study, taken as a whole, reports: In a later analysis, TCR beta V- and J-gene trimming showed a link to a missense DCLRE1C variant. Productive status was seen about 90% or about 30% of the time for most TCR beta V segments in an earlier analysis. Only CMV serostatus was available as immune exposure information.

Sequencing used PBMCs. The chain links TRBV28 to TRBJ2-5; a possible D gene is TRBD2 (6 bases). The TCR sequence derives from a woman younger than 30 in good health and CMV-seronegative. As DNA, the CDR3 is TGTGCCAGCAGTTTCAAGACTAGTCGGGGGGAGACCCAGTACTTC. Protein product: CASSFKTSRGETQYF.